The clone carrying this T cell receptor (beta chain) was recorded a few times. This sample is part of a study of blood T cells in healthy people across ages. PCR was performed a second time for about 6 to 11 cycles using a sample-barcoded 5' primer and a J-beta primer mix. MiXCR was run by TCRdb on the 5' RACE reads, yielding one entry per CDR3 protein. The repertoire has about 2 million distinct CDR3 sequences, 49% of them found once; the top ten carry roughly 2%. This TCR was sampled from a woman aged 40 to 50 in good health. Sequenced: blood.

The CDR3 sequence: CSARYGDGGYEKLFF. Written as DNA, the CDR3 is TGCAGTGCTAGATACGGGGACGGAGGATATGAAAAACTGTTTTTT. The chain employs TRBV20-1 and TRBJ1-4; TRBD1 might be the D (5 bases). Germline CDR1 is DFQATT and CDR2 is SNEGSKA (reference sequence). V lost 2 bases, J lost 6 bases, and 16 bases lay in between. The CDR3 is 15 residues long.